This entry lists 25 T cell receptor beta chains sequenced from one sample in a study of T cell changes during pregnancy in multiple sclerosis. Using immunoSEQ multiplex PCR, the repertoire was profiled, and TCRdb retains in-frame clones only, with some absent. The profile shows approximately 49,000 clones, about nine tenths of them singletons. The specimen comprised CD4+ T cells from peripheral blood mononuclear cells, sampled in the second trimester of pregnancy. Receptors were obtained from a female donor with multiple sclerosis, enrolled in a pregnancy study.

The chain recombines TRBV28 with TRBJ1-4; possible D gene TRBD1, 6 bases. The V end lost 4 bases, the J end lost 5 bases, and 17 bases lay between the germline ends. Germline V CDR1 and CDR2: MDHEN, SYDVKM. CDR3 length: 16 amino acids. The DNA of the CDR3 is TGTGCCAGCAGTTCGGACGGACAGCCCTCGAATGAAAAACTGTTTTTT. Translation gives CASSSDGQPSNEKLFF.

V gene TRBV5-1 combines with J gene TRBJ2-5, with D maybe TRBD1 (6 bases). The germline gives CDR1 SGHRS, CDR2 YFSETQ. This CDR3 comprises 14 residues. The ends were cut back, 5 bases at V and 5 bases at J, with 16 bases in the middle. The CDR3 nucleotides read TGCGCCAGCAGTAACCCAGGGGCTTGGGAGACCCAGTACTTC. Encoded protein: CASSNPGAWETQYF.

To note about this clone: The junction departs from germline at one end; a sequencing error may be responsible. This chain joins TRBV10-3 and TRBJ2-2, with 8 bases lining up with TRBD1. The length of the CDR3 is 14 residues. Germline V gene sequence: CDR1 ENHRY, CDR2 SYGVKD. CDR3 in DNA: TGTGCCATCGGAGGCAGGGGGCACACCAGGGAGCTGTTTTTT. Translation: CAIGGRGHTRELFF.

J is TRBJ2-3 and V is TRBV4-3; weak D call: TRBD2 (6 bases). The CDR3 extends over 18 amino acids. Germline V lookup: CDR1 LGHNA, CDR2 YSLEER. Trimming took off 0 bases at V and 2 bases at J, with 18 bases between the two ends. CDR3 loop: CASSQEPPGGAPTDTQYF. CDR3 bases: TGCGCCAGCAGCCAAGAACCCCCTGGCGGGGCGCCCACAGATACGCAGTATTTT.

This clone has a single count. V gene TRBV30 combines with J gene TRBJ1-2; the D gene is possibly TRBD1 (5 bases). CDR1 and CDR2 (germline): GTSNPN, SVGIG (reference sequence). The V gene lost 0 bases and the J gene lost 4 bases, with 9 bases spanning the gap. The CDR3 has 13 amino acids. The CDR3 DNA follows: TGTGCCTGGAGTGTGCAGGGTCTCTATGGCTACACCTTC. Encoded protein: CAWSVQGLYGYTF.

The chain links TRBV21-1 to TRBJ2-7; the D call TRBD2 from the table was never checked on the DNA. TRBV21-1 is assigned pseudogene status. The CDR3 totals 17 residues. CDR3 amino acids: CASSKALSSGSSYEQYF. The CDR3 region has the DNA TGTGCCAGCAGCAAAGCGCTTTCTAGCGGCAGCTCCTACGAGCAGTACTTC.

The chain recombines TRBV5-4 with TRBJ1-1, with a possible D match to TRBD1 (6 bases). Germline CDR1 and CDR2: SGHNT and YYREEE (reference sequence). The CDR3 totals 17 residues. V was trimmed by 3 bases and J by 0 bases, leaving 18 bases between them. CDR3 residues: CASSSHRDTLMNTEAFF. The CDR3 nucleotides read TGTGCCAGCAGCTCGCATCGGGACACCCTTATGAACACTGAAGCTTTCTTT.

This clone was seen a handful of times. The chain combines TRBV6-6 with TRBJ1-2; 10 bases are a match to TRBD1. Trimming removed 5 bases from V and 4 bases from J; junction bases left unmatched: 7. CDR1 is MNHNY and CDR2 is SVGAGI in the germline V gene (reference sequence). The CDR3 contains 15 residues. The CDR3 DNA follows: TGTGCCAGCAGTACTGACAGGGGGCGCACCTATGGCTACACCTTC. Translated, it gives CASSTDRGRTYGYTF.

This clone occurred once. This chain uses TRBV28 with TRBJ2-1; D not resolved. In germline, CDR1 is MDHEN, CDR2 SYDVKM. V lost 4 bases to trimming and J lost 4 bases, with 11 bases between them. CDR3 length equals 14 residues. Here the CDR3 reads CASSSQQSYNEQFF. The CDR3 coding sequence is TGTGCCAGCAGTTCGCAACAGAGTTACAATGAGCAGTTCTTC.

Relative to its sample, this clone is medium-sized. This chain joins TRBV18 and TRBJ2-7; a possible D gene is TRBD2 (6 bases). Per the germline V gene, CDR1 is KGHSH and CDR2 is LQKENI. The CDR3 length is 12 residues. Deletions cut 2 bases from V and 7 bases from J, with 9 bases between. The CDR3 here is CASSPEAGEQYF. In DNA form, the CDR3 reads TGTGCCAGCTCACCAGAGGCGGGGGAGCAGTACTTC.

The V gene is TRBV6-1, the J gene TRBJ2-2, with 9 bases lining up with TRBD1. Germline V gene data show CDR1 as MNHNS and CDR2 as SASEGT. CDR3 length equals 15 residues. Unmatched junction bases numbered 9, after V lost 7 bases and J lost 6 bases. The CDR3 coding sequence is TGTGCCAGCATATTGAGGACAGGGGAGGCCGGGGAGCTGTTTTTT. It is translated as CASILRTGEAGELFF.

The V gene is TRBV7-2, the J gene TRBJ2-3, with D unclear. Deletions cut 5 bases from V and 3 bases from J, with 9 bases between. The germline V gene encodes CDR1 SGHTA and CDR2 FQGNSA. The CDR3 loop spans 13 amino acids. This CDR3 is CASSLGQTDTQYF. In DNA, the CDR3 is TGTGCCAGCAGCCTCGGTCAAACAGATACGCAGTATTTT.

The chain has TRBV2 and TRBJ2-5; perhaps TRBD2 as D (6 bases). The ends were cut back, 7 bases at V and 4 bases at J, with 19 bases in the middle. In germline, CDR1 is SNHLY, CDR2 FYNNEI. This CDR3 is built from 15 residues. The CDR3 nucleotides are TGTGCCAGCACGCCCACAACGACTAGTTTAGAGACCCAGTACTTC. Protein sequence: CASTPTTTSLETQYF.

The rearrangement links TRBV6-5 to TRBJ2-7; TRBD2 agrees at 7 bases. Germline-derived CDR1 and CDR2 are MNHEY and SVGAGI. CDR3 length: 15 amino acids. The V segment lost 1 base and the J segment 4 bases; nucleotides outside the gene matches: 7. The CDR3 protein is CASSYWGGAGYEQYF. The CDR3 DNA reads as TGTGCCAGCAGTTACTGGGGGGGTGCGGGATACGAGCAGTACTTC.

The CDR3 reads CASSSGLAGHYEQYF. The CDR3 DNA reads as TGTGCCAGCAGTTCGGGGCTAGCGGGTCACTACGAGCAGTACTTC. The rearrangement links TRBV28 to TRBJ2-7; 8 nucleotides agree with TRBD2. Trimming removed 4 bases from V and 3 bases from J; junction bases left unmatched: 8. CDR3 size: 15 residues. The germline V gene encodes CDR1 MDHEN and CDR2 SYDVKM. Filled out from reference TRBV28 and TRBJ2-7, the complete variable domain reads DVKVTQSSRYLVKRTGEKVFLECVQDMDHENMFWYRQDPGLGLRLIYFSYDVKMKEKGDIPEGYSVSREKKERFSLILESASTNQTSMYLCASSSGLAGHYEQYFGPGTRLTVT.

V gene TRBV4-2 combines with J gene TRBJ2-3, with 7 bases fitting TRBD2. Germline V gene data show CDR1 as LGHNA and CDR2 as YNFKEQ. V was pared by 1 base and J by 4 bases, with 8 bases of the junction left unmatched. This CDR3 contains 16 residues. The chain's CDR3 is CASSQVWGGGPDTQYF. The CDR3 bases are TGTGCCAGCAGCCAAGTTTGGGGGGGTGGCCCAGATACGCAGTATTTT.

V is TRBV7-3 and J is TRBJ2-1; maybe TRBD2 (5 bases). The V and J ends lost 6 bases and 0 bases respectively, with 15 bases between them. The length of the CDR3 is 16 residues. The germline gives CDR1 SGHTA, CDR2 FQGTGA. In DNA form, the CDR3 reads TGTGCCAGCAGGCCGACCTTCAGCGGCTCCTACAATGAGCAGTTCTTC. This sequence encodes CASRPTFSGSYNEQFF.

CDR3 region: CASSFVSGPTYEQYF. CDR3 bases: TGTGCCAGCAGTTTCGTTAGCGGGCCTACCTACGAGCAGTACTTC. V and J are TRBV28 and TRBJ2-7, with TRBD2 matching over 7 bases. Losses at the gene ends were 3 bases for V and 2 bases for J; bases not matched to a gene: 7. The CDR3 contains 15 residues. Germline V CDR1 and CDR2: MDHEN, SYDVKM.

The chain has TRBV11-2 and TRBJ2-2; 10 bases line up with TRBD1. CDR3 size: 15 residues. Germline V gene sequence: CDR1 SGHAT, CDR2 FQNNGV. Unmatched junction bases numbered 12, after V lost 10 bases and J lost 7 bases. In DNA form, the CDR3 reads TGTGCCACTGTCCGGGACAGGGGAAGGGGCGGGGAGCTGTTTTTT. This translates into CATVRDRGRGGELFF. Looking up the rest from reference TRBV11-2 and TRBJ2-2 gives the full variable domain: EAGVAQSPRYKIIEKRQSVAFWCNPISGHATLYWYQQILGQGPKLLIQFQNNGVVDDSQLPKDRFSAERLKGVDSTLKIQPAKLEDSAVYLCATVRDRGRGGELFFGEGSRLTVL.

The chain is built from TRBV18 and TRBJ1-2; D is perhaps TRBD1 (5 bases). Looked up from germline, CDR1 is KGHSH and CDR2 is LQKENI. CDR3 length: 14 amino acids. With 2 bases removed from V and 7 bases from J, the gap between germline ends came to 14 bases. CDR3 bases: TGTGCCAGCTCACCAGAAGGCCAGGGTACTGGCTACACCTTC. Translation: CASSPEGQGTGYTF.

A remark on this clone: Within the sample, other DNA sequences also encode this same CDR3. The rearrangement joins TRBV5-1 to TRBJ2-5, with a possible D match to TRBD1 (6 bases). The V gene's germline CDR1 is SGHRS and CDR2 YFSETQ. V was pared by 1 base and J by 4 bases, with 8 bases between. CDR3 length equals 13 residues. The CDR3 nucleotides are TGCGCCAGCAGCTTGCAGGGGCGAGAGACCCAGTACTTC. This translates into CASSLQGRETQYF.

The chain is built from TRBV29-1 and TRBJ2-7, with TRBD2 identical over 12 bases. The CDR3 is made up of 16 amino acids. Germline lookup yields CDR1 SQVTM and CDR2 ANQGSEA. The V segment lost 4 bases and the J segment 6 bases; nucleotides outside the gene matches: 13. CDR3 sequence (DNA): TGCAGCGTTGGAGGACCCCCGACTAGCGGGAGTAGCGAGCAGTACTTC. Translation: CSVGGPPTSGSSEQYF.

V usage is TRBV6-1 and J usage is TRBJ1-1; 8 positions agree with TRBD1. Germline loops: CDR1 MNHNS, CDR2 SASEGT. J lost 7 bases, V lost 6 bases, and 7 bases had no gene match. There are 13 residues in the CDR3. In nucleotides, the CDR3 is TGTGCCAGCAGCTCGAGGGACAGGTTTGAAGCTTTCTTT. Its protein is CASSSRDRFEAFF.

The CDR3 sequence: CASSQANRGDGNTIYF. As DNA, the CDR3 is TGTGCCAGCAGCCAAGCTAACAGGGGGGATGGAAACACCATATATTTT. The rearrangement links TRBV14 to TRBJ1-3; 8 bases are shared with TRBD1. Germline V gives CDR1 SGHDN, CDR2 FVKESK. The V gene end was trimmed by 1 base and the J gene end by 3 bases; junction bases not matched to a gene: 5. This CDR3 region has 16 residues.

The V call is TRBV11-2, the J call TRBJ2-3, with a tentative D call TRBD2 (5 bases). V dropped 1 base and J dropped 6 bases, with 8 bases sitting between them. This CDR3 contains 13 residues. Germline V gene data show CDR1 as SGHAT and CDR2 as FQNNGV. The CDR3 sequence is CASSLGPGDTQYF. Written as DNA, the CDR3 is TGTGCCAGCAGCTTAGGACCGGGGGATACGCAGTATTTT.